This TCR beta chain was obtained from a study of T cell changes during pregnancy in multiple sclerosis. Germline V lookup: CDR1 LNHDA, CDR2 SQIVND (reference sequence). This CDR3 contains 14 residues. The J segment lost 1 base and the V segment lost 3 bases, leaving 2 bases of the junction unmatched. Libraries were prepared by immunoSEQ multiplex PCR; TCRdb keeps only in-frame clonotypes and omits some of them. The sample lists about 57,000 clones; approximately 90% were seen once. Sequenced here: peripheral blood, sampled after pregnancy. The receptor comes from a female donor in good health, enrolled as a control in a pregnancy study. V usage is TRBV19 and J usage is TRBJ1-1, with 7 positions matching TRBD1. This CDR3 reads CASSMGQRNTEAFF. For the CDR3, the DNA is TGTGCCAGTAGTATGGGACAGCGGAACACTGAAGCTTTCTTT.